This TCR beta chain was profiled in a study of cytomegalovirus exposure and HLA in healthy donors (dated by TCRdb to about 2017). Background on the whole study: An earlier analysis of a few hundred of the donors reported 276 Gb of sequence data and around 110 million unique TCR beta sequences obtained from about 170 million T cells. Roughly 300 gigabases of sequencing data and around 85 million unique TCR sequences made up an early release that covered several hundred HLA-typed donors. The genetic ancestry cluster associated with self-reported Caucasian donors included 81% of the 300 to 450 genotyped donors. The study aimed to test whether signatures of past pathogen exposure could be identified by cataloging public T cell receptors. The study used immunosequencing to profile the T cell repertoires of about 670 subjects and linked those repertoires to cytomegalovirus serostatus. A separate validation cohort of approximately 120 different subjects was used in addition to the roughly 670-subject first cohort. High-throughput TCR immunosequencing, statistical association of individual TCRs with disease status, and machine learning were combined to predict cytomegalovirus infection status. To study patterns of TCR occurrence, a later analysis re-analyzed previously published TCR beta repertoires from several hundred donors and added high-resolution HLA genotyping. Rather than using new phenotypic data, the later analysis identified candidate immune exposures from TCR beta sequences and from how often those sequences occurred across donors. An earlier analysis of 587 of the donors applied high-throughput TCR beta sequencing to assess whether each TCR beta V gene segment acted as functional or pseudogenic. Donor age, sex, ethnicity and CMV serostatus were collected together with the repertoire data. A later genetic analysis took genome-wide SNP genotypes for about 55% of the 666 donors and used that subset as a discovery cohort. All discovery cohort repertoires had been generated using a single sequencing platform. Both class I and class II loci were covered by HLA typing, at four-digit resolution. Typing coverage varied by locus: roughly 629-630 donors for A, B, C, DRB1 and DQB1; around 560 for DQA1; some 610 for DPA1; approximately 470 for DPB1. About five DR-DQ haplotypes were handled as single units for association and clustering, since linkage in the cohort was strong. On average, roughly 250,000 unique TCR beta nucleotide sequences were sequenced per donor among some 430 genotyped donors of the cohort, with approximately 18% of those sequences being non-productive.

In total, roughly 710 healthy bone marrow donors made up the cohort. All cohort members were sampled while nominally healthy, although unrecorded immune exposures were likely present. The donor tested CMV seronegative, placing the donor among the 350 to 400 seronegative members of the cohort. A peripheral blood sample was collected from each donor, and TCR beta sequencing was performed on peripheral blood mononuclear cells. The Qiagen DNeasy Blood Extraction Kit was used to extract genomic DNA from the blood cell samples. As for this clone: Its antigen is unknown. It has no much larger one-base neighbor in the sample; base qualities were not kept.

Preparation of the library involved the immunoSEQ multiplex PCR assay. For the multiplex PCR, a mixture combining 60 forward primers for TCR Vbeta segments and 13 reverse primers for TCR Jbeta segments was used. The CDR3 region of rearranged TCR beta genes was amplified from genomic DNA by a multiplex PCR assay. The Illumina HiSeq System was used to sequence the amplified TCR beta libraries as 87-base-pair reads. On the authors' methods: A later analysis tallied about 77 million unique TCR beta chains across the 666 repertoires, and around 9.9 million of those chains were shared by two or more donors. Raw reads were error-corrected and collapsed into unique sequences by a nearest-neighbor algorithm in which closely related sequences were merged to remove PCR and sequencing errors. V, D and J gene segments were assigned by aligning CDR3 sequences to IMGT reference sequences. For a sequence to be retained, a match of at least six nucleotides was required to both a V gene segment and a J gene segment. Rearrangements were called productive when the CDR3 lacked stop codons and stayed in frame with V and J; all others were non-productive. CDR3 was defined by IMGT convention, running from the second conserved V-encoded cysteine to the conserved J-encoded phenylalanine. The earlier analysis of about 590 of the donors excluded sequences that lacked an unambiguous match to a single V gene segment. In an earlier analysis of 587 of the donors, V segments were called functional above 56.7% productive rearrangements and were called segregating when the between-donor standard deviation exceeded 5%. A statistical classification framework was developed to diagnose cytomegalovirus status using the catalog of TCR beta chain sequences. A later analysis assigned V and J genes by comparing TCR nucleotide sequences with IMGT/GENE-DB human TR gene sequences. A later analysis assigned CDR3 sequences and most-parsimonious VDJ recombination scenarios with the TCRdist pipeline. In a later analysis, each TCR beta chain was defined by its CDR3 amino acid sequence together with its V-gene family, and reads lacking a unique V-gene family were excluded. To address suspected cross-contamination and a sequencing artifact, a later analysis removed a few hundred highly shared, low-generation-probability nucleotide sequences. For each public chain, a later analysis derived a clonal expansion index from normalized ranks of inferred template counts within each repertoire. A later analysis computed generation probabilities with a VDJ recombination model fitted to out-of-frame rearrangements, and checked the results against IGoR. A later analysis scored TCR-TCR, TCR-HLA and TCR-CMV co-occurrence with hypergeometric tests, applying a repertoire-size bias correction to TCR pairs. A later analysis estimated false discovery rates by permuting HLA or CMV assignments 20 times. A later analysis grouped co-occurring TCRs with DBSCAN, adding TCRdist sequence similarity when clustering within HLA-allele-positive subsets. For co-occurrence clustering, repertoires with fewer than 30,000 or more than 120,000 public chains were excluded, along with roughly 5 repertoires with anomalous nucleotide sharing. Held by TCRdb, this immuneACCESS table contains in-frame sequences only and omits some clones. Under half of the omission traces to an unresolved V gene where checked; the cause of the rest is unknown. V, J and clone size are those of that table, while D and trimming were read from the DNA. The sample has about 140,000 clones on record, more than 70% of them singletons. Around 3.2% of the sample lies in the top ten.

Points the paper makes about the study in general: Sequencing depth was assumed to be roughly uniform across donors in the presence/absence analyses, though that assumption may not hold. Across donors, most TCR sequences were observed very rarely, whereas some public TCRs were present in many individuals. In a later analysis, HLA-associated TCR beta chains showed more clonal expansion and lower generation probabilities than non-associated chains that were equally common. According to a later analysis, most CMV-associated TCR beta chains appeared to be HLA-restricted, and the HLA associations seemed to be driven largely by CMV exposure. According to a later analysis, TCR association rates differed among HLA loci, with DRB1 alleles showing the most associated TCRs and HLA-C alleles showing the fewest. It was suggested by the authors that the approach could potentially be generalized to other disease states and immunological phenotypes. V-gene and J-gene trimming of TCR beta chains was associated with a missense DCLRE1C variant in a later genetic analysis, and the association was replicated in an independent cohort. Because the 87-base-pair reads could not distinguish some IMGT-functional V segments, including TRBV6-2 and TRBV6-3, those segments were excluded. The only immune exposure information available for the cohort was CMV serostatus. According to a later genetic analysis, donors in an Asian-associated ancestry cluster had fewer N-insertions in productive TCRs than the roughly 660-donor mean. Only TCR beta chains were sequenced in this cohort, and the absence of alpha or paired-chain data limited detectable features. When HLA alleles, especially DR and DQ, strongly co-occurred, attributing TCR associations to individual alleles was difficult. The study gave a list of 150 to 200 TCR beta chains associated with cytomegalovirus. Linkage disequilibrium might explain the correlated functional status among segregating V segments, but an unknown experimental factor could not be excluded. A cluster of highly shared sequence variants was judged likely to represent a technical artifact of the sequencing pipeline. In an earlier analysis of approximately 590 of the donors, most TCR beta V segments appeared in productive rearrangements about 87% or about 30% of the time, broadly matching IMGT annotations. A further reported finding was that TCR beta sequences accurately predicted the HLA-A and HLA-B alleles for most subjects in the first cohort. Around 16 rarely observed V segments, including chromosome 9 orphons, were excluded from the earlier analysis of about 500 of the donors because counts were too low. Because HLA typing was unavailable for some donors at each locus, only the typed subset was used in association tests. According to a later analysis, parvovirus B19, influenza, CMV and Epstein-Barr virus appeared linked to several top co-occurrence clusters. A few of the identified cytomegalovirus-associated TCR beta chains were confirmed in vitro to be specific for cytomegalovirus antigens. The classifier was reported to diagnose cytomegalovirus status with high specificity and sensitivity in both the original cohort and the validation cohort. Specific HLA alleles were associated with over 15,000 TCR beta sequences at a false discovery rate of 0.05 in a later analysis.

V and J are truncated by 3 bases and 4 bases respectively, leaving an intervening sequence of 12 bases. CDR1 and CDR2 (SNHLY, FYNNEI) derive from the germline V gene. The CDR3, cysteine through phenylalanine, is 14 amino acids long. Of the read, only the CDR3 DNA is kept; its 42 bases are in frame from base 1. Recombination joined TRBV2 with TRBJ1-2; no D gene can be assigned with confidence. This receptor was obtained from a man in his forties or fifties in good health and CMV-seronegative. The sequencing sample was made of PBMCs. The nucleotide sequence reads TGTGCCAGCAGTGAGGGTCCGGCAGGCTATGGCTACACCTTC. Its protein is CASSEGPAGYGYTF.